What follows is one T cell receptor (beta chain) and its context. Antigen: not known. The assay was immunoSEQ multiplex PCR, and TCRdb's table has in-frame clones only and misses some. The repertoire holds 300,000 to 350,000 clones, roughly 86% seen once, with around 0.96% in the top ten. The donors were members of the approximately 120-subject validation cohort (separate from the approximately 670-subject first cohort). This sample was taken from a study of cytomegalovirus exposure and HLA in healthy donors. Study-wide results and limits: The majority of TCR sequences were rare, yet some public TCRs appeared in many donors.

There are 14 residues in the CDR3. Germline V gene lookup returns CDR1 KGHSY and CDR2 FQNENV. V lost 4 bases and J 6 bases, leaving 15 bases between the germline ends. This receptor was taken from a man under 40 in good health and CMV-seronegative. The sequencing input was PBMCs. The chain recombines TRBV16 with TRBJ1-2; D is unresolved. Here the CDR3 DNA reads TGTGCCAGCAGCCGACGACGGGGATCCGATGGCTACACCTTC. Residues: CASSRRRGSDGYTF.